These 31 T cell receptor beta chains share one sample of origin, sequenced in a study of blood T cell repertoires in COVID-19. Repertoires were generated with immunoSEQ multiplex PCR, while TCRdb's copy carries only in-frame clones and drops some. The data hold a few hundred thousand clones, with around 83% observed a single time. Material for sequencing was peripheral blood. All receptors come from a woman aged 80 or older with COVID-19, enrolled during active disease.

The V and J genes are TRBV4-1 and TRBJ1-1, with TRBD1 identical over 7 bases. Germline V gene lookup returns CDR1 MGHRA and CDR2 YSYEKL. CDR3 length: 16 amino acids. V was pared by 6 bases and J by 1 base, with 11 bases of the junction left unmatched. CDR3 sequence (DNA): TGCGCCAGCAGTCAAATCTGGACAGGCACGAACACTGAAGCTTTCTTT. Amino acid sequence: CASSQIWTGTNTEAFF.

The CDR3 DNA is TGTGCCAGCAGCCTGGGGGCAGGGAATCAGCCCCAGCATTTT. As protein: CASSLGAGNQPQHF. This rearrangement joins TRBV16 to TRBJ1-5; possibly TRBD1 for D (6 bases). This CDR3 is built from 14 residues. The ends were cut back, 4 bases at V and 4 bases at J, with 11 bases in the middle. Germline lookup yields CDR1 KGHSY and CDR2 FQNENV.

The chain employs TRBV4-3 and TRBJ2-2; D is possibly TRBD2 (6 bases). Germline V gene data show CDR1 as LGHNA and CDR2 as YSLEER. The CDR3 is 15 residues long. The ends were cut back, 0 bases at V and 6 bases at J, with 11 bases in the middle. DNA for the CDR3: TGCGCCAGCAGCCAAGAAGTCAGGAGGGCCGGGGAGCTGTTTTTT. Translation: CASSQEVRRAGELFF.

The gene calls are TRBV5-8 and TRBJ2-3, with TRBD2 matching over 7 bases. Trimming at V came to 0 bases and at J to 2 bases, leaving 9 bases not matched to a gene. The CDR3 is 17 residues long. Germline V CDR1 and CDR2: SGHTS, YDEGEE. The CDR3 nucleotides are TGTGCCAGCAGCTTGGAAACGACTAGCACGTCCACAGATACGCAGTATTTT. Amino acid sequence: CASSLETTSTSTDTQYF.

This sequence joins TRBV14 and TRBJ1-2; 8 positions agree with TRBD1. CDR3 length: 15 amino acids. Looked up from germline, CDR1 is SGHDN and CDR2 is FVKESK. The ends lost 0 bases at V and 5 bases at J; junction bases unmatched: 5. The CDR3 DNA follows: TGTGCCAGCAGCCAAGACGACAGGGGTTTATATGGCTACACCTTC. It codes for CASSQDDRGLYGYTF. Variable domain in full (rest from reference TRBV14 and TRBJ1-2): EAGVTQFPSHSVIEKGQTVTLRCDPISGHDNLYWYRRVMGKEIKFLLHFVKESKQDESGMPNNRFLAERTGGTYSTLKVQPAELEDSGVYFCASSQDDRGLYGYTFGSGTRLTVV.

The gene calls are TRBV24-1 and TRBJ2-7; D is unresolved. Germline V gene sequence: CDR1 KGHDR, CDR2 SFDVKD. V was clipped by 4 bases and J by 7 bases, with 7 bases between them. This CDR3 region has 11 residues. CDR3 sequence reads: CATSDRYEQYF. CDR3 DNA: TGTGCCACCAGTGACCGTTATGAGCAGTACTTC.

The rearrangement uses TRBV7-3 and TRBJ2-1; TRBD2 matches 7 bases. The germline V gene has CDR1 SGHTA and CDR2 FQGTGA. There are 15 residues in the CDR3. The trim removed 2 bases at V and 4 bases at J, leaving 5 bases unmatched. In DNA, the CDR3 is TGTGCCAGCAGCTTAGCGGCTAGCGGATACAATGAGCAGTTCTTC. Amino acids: CASSLAASGYNEQFF. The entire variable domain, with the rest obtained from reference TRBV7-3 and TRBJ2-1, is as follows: GAGVSQTPSNKVTEKGKYVELRCDPISGHTALYWYRQSLGQGPEFLIYFQGTGAADDSGLPNDRFFAVRPEGSVSTLKIQRTERGDSAVYLCASSLAASGYNEQFFGPGTRLTVL.

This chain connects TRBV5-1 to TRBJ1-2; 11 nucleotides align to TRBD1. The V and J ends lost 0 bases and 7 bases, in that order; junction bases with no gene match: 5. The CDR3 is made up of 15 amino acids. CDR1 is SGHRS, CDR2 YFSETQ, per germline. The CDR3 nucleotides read TGCGCCAGCAGCTTGGATGGACAGGGGGCTTTTGGCTACACCTTC. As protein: CASSLDGQGAFGYTF.

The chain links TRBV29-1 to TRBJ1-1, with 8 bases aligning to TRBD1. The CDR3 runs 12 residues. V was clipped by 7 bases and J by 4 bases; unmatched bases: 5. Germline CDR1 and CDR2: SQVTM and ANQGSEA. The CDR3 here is CSAGTGPTEAFF. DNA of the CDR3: TGCAGCGCAGGGACAGGCCCCACTGAAGCTTTCTTT.

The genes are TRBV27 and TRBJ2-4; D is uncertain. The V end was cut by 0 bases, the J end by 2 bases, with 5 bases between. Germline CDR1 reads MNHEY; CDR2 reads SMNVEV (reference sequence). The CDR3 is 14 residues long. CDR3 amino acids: CASSLSYSKNIQYF. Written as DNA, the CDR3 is TGTGCCAGCAGTTTATCTTATTCCAAAAACATTCAGTACTTC.

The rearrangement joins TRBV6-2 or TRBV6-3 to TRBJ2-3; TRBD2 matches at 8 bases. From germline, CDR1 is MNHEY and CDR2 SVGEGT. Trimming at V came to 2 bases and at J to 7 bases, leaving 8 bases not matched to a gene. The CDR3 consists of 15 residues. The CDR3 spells CASSYGGGRQNTQYF. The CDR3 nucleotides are TGTGCCAGCAGTTACGGGGGCGGGAGGCAAAATACGCAGTATTTT.

In DNA, the CDR3 is TGTGCCAGCAGCTTAATGACAGTCAGCACAGATACGCAGTATTTT. Translation: CASSLMTVSTDTQYF. This chain connects TRBV7-2 to TRBJ2-3, with D perhaps matching TRBD1 (5 bases). V was shortened by 2 bases and J by 0 bases, with 9 bases between the two germline ends. There are 15 residues in the CDR3. Germline assignment: CDR1 SGHTA and CDR2 FQGNSA.

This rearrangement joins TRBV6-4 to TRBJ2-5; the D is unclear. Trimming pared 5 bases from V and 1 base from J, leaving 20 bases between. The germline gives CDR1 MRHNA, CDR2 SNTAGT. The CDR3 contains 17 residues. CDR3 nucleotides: TGTGCCAGCAGTTTCTTACGACGCGGCAGTGTCCAAGAGACCCAGTACTTC. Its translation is CASSFLRRGSVQETQYF.

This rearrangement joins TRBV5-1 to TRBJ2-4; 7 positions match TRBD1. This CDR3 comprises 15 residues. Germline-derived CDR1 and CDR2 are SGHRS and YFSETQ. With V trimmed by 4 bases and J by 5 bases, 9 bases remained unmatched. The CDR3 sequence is CASSKDRAPENIQYF. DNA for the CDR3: TGCGCCAGCAGCAAAGACAGGGCTCCCGAAAACATTCAGTACTTC.

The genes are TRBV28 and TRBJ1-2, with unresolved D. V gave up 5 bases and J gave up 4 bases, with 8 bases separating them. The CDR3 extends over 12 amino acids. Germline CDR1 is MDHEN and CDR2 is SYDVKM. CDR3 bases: TGTGCCAGCAGTCCCCGGTCCTATGGCTACACCTTC. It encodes CASSPRSYGYTF.

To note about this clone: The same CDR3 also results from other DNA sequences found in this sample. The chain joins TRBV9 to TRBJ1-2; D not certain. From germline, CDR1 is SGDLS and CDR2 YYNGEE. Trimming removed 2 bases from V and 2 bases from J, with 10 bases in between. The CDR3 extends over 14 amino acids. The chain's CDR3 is CASSVGSGNYGYTF. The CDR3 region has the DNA TGTGCCAGCAGCGTCGGTTCAGGCAACTATGGCTACACCTTC.

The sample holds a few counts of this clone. CDR3 coding DNA: TGTGCCAGCAGCTTTGGAGGTGGGGTCTACGAGCAGTACTTC. It specifies CASSFGGGVYEQYF. The chain is built from TRBV5-4 and TRBJ2-7; the D gene is possibly TRBD2 (5 bases). V lost 2 bases and J 3 bases, leaving 12 bases between the germline ends. Germline V CDR1 and CDR2: SGHNT, YYREEE (reference sequence). This CDR3 comprises 14 residues. The variable domain in full, with the rest retrieved from reference TRBV5-4 and TRBJ2-7, is ETGVTQSPTHLIKTRGQQVTLRCSSQSGHNTVSWYQQALGQGPQFIFQYYREEENGRGNFPPRFSGLQFPNYSSELNVNALELDDSALYLCASSFGGGVYEQYFGPGTRLTVT.

The CDR3 sequence: CASSIGGGRDTQYF. The DNA of the CDR3 is TGTGCCAGTAGTATAGGAGGGGGTAGGGATACGCAGTATTTT. The gene calls are TRBV19 and TRBJ2-3; D might be TRBD1 (6 bases). The CDR3 sequence is 14 residues long. Germline-derived CDR1 and CDR2 are LNHDA and SQIVND (reference sequence). Trimming cost V 1 base and J 6 bases, with 11 bases left between them.

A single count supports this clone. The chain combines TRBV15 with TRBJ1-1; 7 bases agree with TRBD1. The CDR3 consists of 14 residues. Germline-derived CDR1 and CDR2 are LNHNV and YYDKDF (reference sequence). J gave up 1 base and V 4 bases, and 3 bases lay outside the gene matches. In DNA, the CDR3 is TGTGCCACCAGCACCGACAGGGCGAACACTGAAGCTTTCTTT. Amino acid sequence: CATSTDRANTEAFF.

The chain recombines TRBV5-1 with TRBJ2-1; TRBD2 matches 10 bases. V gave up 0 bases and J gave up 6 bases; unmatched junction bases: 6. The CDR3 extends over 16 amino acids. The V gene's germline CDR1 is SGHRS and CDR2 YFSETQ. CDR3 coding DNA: TGCGCCAGCAGCTTGGTGGGACTAGCGATGGGCAATGAGCAGTTCTTC. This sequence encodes CASSLVGLAMGNEQFF.

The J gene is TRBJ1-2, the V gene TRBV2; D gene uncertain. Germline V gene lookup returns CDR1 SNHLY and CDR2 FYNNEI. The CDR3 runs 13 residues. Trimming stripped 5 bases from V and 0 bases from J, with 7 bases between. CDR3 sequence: CASSWASNYGYTF. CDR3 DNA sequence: TGTGCCAGCAGTTGGGCCTCTAACTATGGCTACACCTTC.

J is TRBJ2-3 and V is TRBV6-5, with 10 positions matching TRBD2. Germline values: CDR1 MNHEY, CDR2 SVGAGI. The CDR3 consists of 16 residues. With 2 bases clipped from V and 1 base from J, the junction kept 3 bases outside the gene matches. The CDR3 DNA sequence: TGTGCCAGCAGTTACACTAGCGGGATAGGCACAGATACGCAGTATTTT. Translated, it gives CASSYTSGIGTDTQYF.

The CDR3 DNA reads TGTGCCAGCAGTCCTAGGGGGCTCACTGAAGCTTTCTTT. This encodes CASSPRGLTEAFF. This chain joins TRBV2 and TRBJ1-1, with 7 bases identical to TRBD1. The CDR3 extends over 13 amino acids. Germline V gives CDR1 SNHLY, CDR2 FYNNEI. V shed 5 bases and J 4 bases; nucleotides not matched to a gene: 4. Together with reference TRBV2 and TRBJ1-1, the CDR3 gives the full variable domain: EPEVTQTPSHQVTQMGQEVILRCVPISNHLYFYWYRQILGQKVEFLVSFYNNEISEKSEIFDDQFSVERPDGSNFTLKIRSTKLEDSAMYFCASSPRGLTEAFFGQGTRLTVV.

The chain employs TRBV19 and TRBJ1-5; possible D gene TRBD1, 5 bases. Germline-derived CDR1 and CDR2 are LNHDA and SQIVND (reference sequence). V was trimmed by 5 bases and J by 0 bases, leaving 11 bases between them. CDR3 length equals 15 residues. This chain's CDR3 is CASSDRANSNQPQHF. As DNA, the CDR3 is TGTGCCAGTAGTGACAGAGCGAATAGCAATCAGCCCCAGCATTTT.

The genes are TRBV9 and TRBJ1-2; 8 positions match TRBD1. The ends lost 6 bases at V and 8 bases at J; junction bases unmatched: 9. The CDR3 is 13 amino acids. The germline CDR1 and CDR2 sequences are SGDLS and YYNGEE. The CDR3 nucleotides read TGTGCCAGCACCCTGTCCAGGGGGCAAGGCTACACCTTC. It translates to CASTLSRGQGYTF.

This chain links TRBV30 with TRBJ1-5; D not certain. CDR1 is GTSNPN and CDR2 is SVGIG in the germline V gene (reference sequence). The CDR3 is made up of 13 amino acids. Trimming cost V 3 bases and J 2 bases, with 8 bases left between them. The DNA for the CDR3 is TGTGCCTGGAGCAAGAGGGGCAATCAGCCCCAGCATTTT. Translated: CAWSKRGNQPQHF.

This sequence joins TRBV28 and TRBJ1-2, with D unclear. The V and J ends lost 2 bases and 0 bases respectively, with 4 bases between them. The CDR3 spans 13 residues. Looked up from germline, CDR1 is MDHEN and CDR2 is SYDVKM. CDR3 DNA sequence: TGTGCCAGCAGTTTAAGAGCTAACTATGGCTACACCTTC. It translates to CASSLRANYGYTF.

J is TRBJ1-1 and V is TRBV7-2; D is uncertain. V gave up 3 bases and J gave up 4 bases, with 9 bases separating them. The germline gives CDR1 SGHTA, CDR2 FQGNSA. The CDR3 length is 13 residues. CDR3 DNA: TGTGCCAGCAGCTTCGGGAGGACCACTGAAGCTTTCTTT. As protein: CASSFGRTTEAFF. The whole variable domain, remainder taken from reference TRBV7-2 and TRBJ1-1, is GAGVSQSPSNKVTEKGKDVELRCDPISGHTALYWYRQSLGQGLEFLIYFQGNSAPDKSGLPSDRFSAERTGGSVSTLTIQRTQQEDSAVYLCASSFGRTTEAFFGQGTRLTVV.

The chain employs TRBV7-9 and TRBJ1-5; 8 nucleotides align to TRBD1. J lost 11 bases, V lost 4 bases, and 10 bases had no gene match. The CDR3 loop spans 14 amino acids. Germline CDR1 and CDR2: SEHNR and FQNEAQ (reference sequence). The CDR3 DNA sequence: TGTGCCAGCAGCTCGACAGGGGCACCATCAGCCCAGCATTTT. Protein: CASSSTGAPSAQHF. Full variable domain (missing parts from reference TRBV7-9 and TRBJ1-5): DTGVSQNPRHKITKRGQNVTFRCDPISEHNRLYWYRQTLGQGPEFLTYFQNEAQLEKSRLLSDRFSAERPKGSFSTLEIQRTEQGDSAMYLCASSSTGAPSAQHFGDGTRLSIL.

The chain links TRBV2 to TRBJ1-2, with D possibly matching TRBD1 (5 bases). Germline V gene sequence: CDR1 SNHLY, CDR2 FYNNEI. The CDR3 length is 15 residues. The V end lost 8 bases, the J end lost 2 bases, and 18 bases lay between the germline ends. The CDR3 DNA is TGTGCCAGCCTCCGAACGGGGGGGAGAAACTATGGCTACACCTTC. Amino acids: CASLRTGGRNYGYTF.

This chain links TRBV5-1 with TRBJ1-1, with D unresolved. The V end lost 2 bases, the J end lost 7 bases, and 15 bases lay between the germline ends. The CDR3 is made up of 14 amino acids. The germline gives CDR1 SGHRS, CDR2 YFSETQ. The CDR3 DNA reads TGCGCCAGCAGCTTCTTTTCAGTCGCCAATGAAGCTTTCTTT. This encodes CASSFFSVANEAFF.